The 19 T cell receptor beta chains below come from one sample, sequenced in a study of blood T cell repertoires in COVID-19. TCRdb keeps only in-frame clones here, not all; method: immunoSEQ multiplex PCR. The sample lists 270,000 or so clones, around 86% occurring once. Sequenced: peripheral blood. The receptors stem from a woman between 40 and 55 years old who had recovered from COVID-19.

The V call is TRBV7-3, the J call TRBJ2-7; 8 bases are shared with TRBD2. This CDR3 is built from 12 residues. The V gene end was trimmed by 9 bases and the J gene end by 9 bases; junction bases not matched to a gene: 10. From germline, CDR1 is SGHTA and CDR2 FQGTGA. The CDR3 DNA follows: TGTGCCAGTCATAATAGCGGGATCCGGCAGTACTTC. Encoded protein: CASHNSGIRQYF.

J is TRBJ2-2 and V is TRBV9; no clear D. Germline V gene sequence: CDR1 SGDLS, CDR2 YYNGEE. V lost 0 bases to trimming and J lost 0 bases, with 9 bases between them. The CDR3 totals 16 residues. The CDR3 region is CASSVAGNPNTGELFF. CDR3 in DNA: TGTGCCAGCAGCGTAGCTGGCAACCCGAACACCGGGGAGCTGTTTTTT.

The DNA of the CDR3 is TGTGCCAGCAGTGGGGACAGGGTGGGCTACACCTTC. Translation: CASSGDRVGYTF. This chain links TRBV12-3 or TRBV12-4 with TRBJ1-2, with 9 bases lining up with TRBD1. The V gene end was trimmed by 5 bases and the J gene end by 8 bases; junction bases not matched to a gene: 3. The CDR3 runs 12 residues.

This sequence joins TRBV30 and TRBJ1-1; D not certain. V gave up 4 bases and J gave up 5 bases, with 14 bases separating them. This CDR3 comprises 13 residues. From germline, CDR1 is GTSNPN and CDR2 SVGIG (reference sequence). This chain's CDR3 is CAWIGLSGTEAFF. CDR3 sequence (DNA): TGTGCCTGGATTGGGCTTTCGGGGACTGAAGCTTTCTTT.

V is TRBV18 and J is TRBJ2-7; the D gene is possibly TRBD2 (6 bases). The germline V gene has CDR1 KGHSH and CDR2 LQKENI. V was pared by 2 bases and J by 3 bases, with 14 bases between. The CDR3 is made up of 15 amino acids. CDR3 sequence: CASSPKGLAHYEQYF. CDR3 DNA sequence: TGTGCCAGCTCACCAAAAGGCCTAGCGCACTACGAGCAGTACTTC.

This clone has only one observation. The rearrangement uses TRBV11-2 and TRBJ1-5; 12 bases match TRBD1. The CDR3 length is 16 residues. The V gene end was trimmed by 5 bases and the J gene end by 12 bases; junction bases not matched to a gene: 14. Germline V CDR1 and CDR2: SGHAT, FQNNGV. CDR3 amino acids: CASSGNTGTGGADQHF. The DNA of the CDR3 is TGTGCCAGCAGCGGAAACACCGGGACAGGGGGCGCGGACCAGCATTTT.

The chain carries TRBV29-1 and TRBJ2-1, with 11 bases identical to TRBD2. The CDR3 is 17 amino acids. Germline CDR1 is SQVTM and CDR2 is ANQGSEA. With V trimmed by 6 bases and J by 0 bases, 10 bases remained unmatched. The CDR3 protein is CSVVTGTSGFSYNEQFF. The DNA for the CDR3 is TGCAGCGTCGTCACCGGGACTAGCGGTTTCTCCTACAATGAGCAGTTCTTC.

This clone has just one count. The rearrangement joins TRBV10-3 to TRBJ2-5, with 12 bases that match TRBD2. This CDR3 has 14 residues. J lost 4 bases, V lost 10 bases, and 7 bases had no gene match. The V gene's germline CDR1 is ENHRY and CDR2 SYGVKD. CDR3 nucleotide sequence: TGTGCCACCAGACTAGCGGGAGACCGAGAGACCCAGTACTTC. Translated: CATRLAGDRETQYF.

The CDR3 DNA reads as TGTGCCAGCAGAGCGGTAGGGTTTGGCAATCAGCCCCAGCATTTT. Translated: CASRAVGFGNQPQHF. This chain links TRBV6-5 with TRBJ1-5; D gene unclear. V gave up 6 bases and J gave up 2 bases, with 14 bases separating them. Germline CDR1 MNHEY, CDR2 SVGAGI. This CDR3 has 15 residues.

The rearrangement joins TRBV14 to TRBJ2-7, with D possibly being TRBD2 (6 bases). There are 13 residues in the CDR3. Trimming shortened V by 6 bases and J by 5 bases, and 14 bases separated the two germline ends. CDR1 SGHDN and CDR2 FVKESK come from the germline V gene. The CDR3 coding sequence is TGTGCCAGCAGAACCGTCGGGAGCGACGAGCAGTACTTC. It specifies CASRTVGSDEQYF.

The chain couples TRBV6-5 to TRBJ1-1; 11 nucleotides agree with TRBD1. V shed 0 bases and J 7 bases; nucleotides not matched to a gene: 4. The CDR3 consists of 15 residues. Germline V gene data show CDR1 as MNHEY and CDR2 as SVGAGI. CDR3 bases: TGTGCCAGCAGTTACTCTGGACAGGGGGCCCGTGAAGCTTTCTTT. It specifies CASSYSGQGAREAFF.

The chain employs TRBV4-1 and TRBJ1-1; D unresolved. V lost 3 bases and J 1 base, leaving 9 bases between the germline ends. Germline V gene lookup returns CDR1 MGHRA and CDR2 YSYEKL. The CDR3 runs to 14 residues. In DNA, the CDR3 is TGCGCCAGCAGCCAGTACGGTCCGAACACTGAAGCTTTCTTT. This translates into CASSQYGPNTEAFF.

The chain has TRBV27 and TRBJ1-5; D not resolved. The V gene lost 11 bases and the J gene lost 4 bases, with 12 bases spanning the gap. The CDR3 sequence is 12 residues long. Germline V CDR1 and CDR2: MNHEY, SMNVEV (reference sequence). The CDR3 sequence: CAAGKTNQPQHF. The DNA of the CDR3 is TGTGCCGCGGGAAAGACTAATCAGCCCCAGCATTTT.

The CDR3 sequence: CASSRDRALSGANVLTF. As DNA, the CDR3 is TGTGCCAGCAGCCGGGACAGGGCCCTCTCTGGGGCCAACGTCCTGACTTTC. The chain combines TRBV28 with TRBJ2-6; the match to TRBD1 covers 9 bases. This CDR3 spans 17 amino acids. CDR1 is MDHEN, CDR2 SYDVKM, per germline. V shed 6 bases, J shed 0 bases, and the junction held 6 bases outside the gene matches.

V gene TRBV3-1 (or the pseudogene TRBV3-2) combines with J gene TRBJ2-7, with D possibly matching TRBD1 (5 bases). The CDR3 sequence is 14 residues long. Trimming took off 5 bases at V and 6 bases at J, with 17 bases between the two ends. Germline CDR1 and CDR2: LGHDT and YNNKEL (reference sequence). CDR3 in DNA: TGTGCCAGCAGCAACGGCCTTATTCAGGGCGAGCAGTACTTC. As protein: CASSNGLIQGEQYF.

V is TRBV19 and J is TRBJ2-1; 11 bases match TRBD2. The CDR3 loop spans 16 amino acids. Looked up from germline, CDR1 is LNHDA and CDR2 is SQIVND (reference sequence). With 3 bases clipped from V and 5 bases from J, the junction kept 6 bases outside the gene matches. The CDR3 loop is CASSIRTSGPNNEQFF. The CDR3 region has the DNA TGTGCCAGTAGTATCCGGACTAGCGGGCCTAACAATGAGCAGTTCTTC.

V is TRBV11-2 and J is TRBJ2-3; TRBD2 might be the D (5 bases). There are 17 residues in the CDR3. Germline-derived CDR1 and CDR2 are SGHAT and FQNNGV. V lost 5 bases, J lost 0 bases, and 18 bases lay in between. The CDR3 DNA sequence: TGTGCCAGCAGCGCCCCGTTTAGCGAGTCTAGCACAGATACGCAGTATTTT. As protein: CASSAPFSESSTDTQYF.

The rearrangement joins TRBV5-5 to TRBJ2-2; 14 nucleotides agree with TRBD2. CDR1 is SGHKS, CDR2 YYEKEE, per germline (reference sequence). J lost 7 bases, V lost 0 bases, and 2 bases had no gene match. The CDR3 contains 16 residues. Here the CDR3 DNA reads TGTGCCAGCAGCTTGGGACTAGCGGGAGGGTTCGGGGAGCTGTTTTTT. The encoded protein is CASSLGLAGGFGELFF.

The chain joins TRBV21-1 to TRBJ1-1. TRBV21-1 is reported as a pseudogene. CDR3 length: 19 amino acids. CDR3 loop: CASIRAPPHGGTWDTEAFF. The CDR3 DNA reads as TGTGCCAGCATCCGCGCCCCCCCCCACGGGGGAACTTGGGACACTGAAGCTTTCTTT.